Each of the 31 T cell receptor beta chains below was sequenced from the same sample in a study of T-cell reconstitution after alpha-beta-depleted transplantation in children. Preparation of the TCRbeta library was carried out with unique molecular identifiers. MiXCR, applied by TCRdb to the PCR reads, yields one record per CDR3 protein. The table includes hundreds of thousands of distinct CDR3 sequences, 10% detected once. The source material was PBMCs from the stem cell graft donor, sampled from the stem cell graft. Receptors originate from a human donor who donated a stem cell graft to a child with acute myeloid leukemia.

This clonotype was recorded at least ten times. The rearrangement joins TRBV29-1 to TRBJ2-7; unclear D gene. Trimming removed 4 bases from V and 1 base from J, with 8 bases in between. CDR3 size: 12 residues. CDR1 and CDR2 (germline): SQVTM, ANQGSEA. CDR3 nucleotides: TGCAGCGTTGGAGGTCAATCCTACGAGCAGTACTTC. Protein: CSVGGQSYEQYF.

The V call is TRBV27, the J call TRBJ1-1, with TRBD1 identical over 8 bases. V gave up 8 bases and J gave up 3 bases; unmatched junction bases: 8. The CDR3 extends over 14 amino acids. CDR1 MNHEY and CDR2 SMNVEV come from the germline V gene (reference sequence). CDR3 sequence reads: CASSRQGFDTEAFF. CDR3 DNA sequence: TGTGCCAGCTCCAGACAGGGGTTTGACACTGAAGCTTTCTTT.

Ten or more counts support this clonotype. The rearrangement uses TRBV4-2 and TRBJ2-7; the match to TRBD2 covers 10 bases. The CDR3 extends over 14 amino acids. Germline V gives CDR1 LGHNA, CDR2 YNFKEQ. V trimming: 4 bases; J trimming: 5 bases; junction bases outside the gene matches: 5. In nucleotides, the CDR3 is TGTGCCAGCAGCCCACTAGCGGGATTCAACGAGCAGTACTTC. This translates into CASSPLAGFNEQYF.

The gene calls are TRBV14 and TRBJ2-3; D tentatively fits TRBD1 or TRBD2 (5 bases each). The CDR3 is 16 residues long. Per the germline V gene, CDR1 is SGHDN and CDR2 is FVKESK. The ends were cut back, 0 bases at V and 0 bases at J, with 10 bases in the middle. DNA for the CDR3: TGTGCCAGCAGCCAAGATCGGGGCCTTAGCACAGATACGCAGTATTTT. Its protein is CASSQDRGLSTDTQYF.

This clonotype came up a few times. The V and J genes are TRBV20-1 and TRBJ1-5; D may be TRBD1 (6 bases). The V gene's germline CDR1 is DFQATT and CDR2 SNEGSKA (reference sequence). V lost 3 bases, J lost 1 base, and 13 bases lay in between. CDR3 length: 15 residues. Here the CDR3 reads CSARTIQGSNQPQHF. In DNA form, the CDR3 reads TGCAGTGCTAGGACCATACAGGGAAGCAATCAGCCCCAGCATTTT.

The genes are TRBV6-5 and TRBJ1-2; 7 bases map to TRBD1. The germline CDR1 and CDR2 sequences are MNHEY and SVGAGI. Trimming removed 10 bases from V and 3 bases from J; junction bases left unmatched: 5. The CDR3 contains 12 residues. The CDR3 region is CATHRGDYGYTF. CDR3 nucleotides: TGTGCCACACACAGGGGTGACTATGGCTACACCTTC.

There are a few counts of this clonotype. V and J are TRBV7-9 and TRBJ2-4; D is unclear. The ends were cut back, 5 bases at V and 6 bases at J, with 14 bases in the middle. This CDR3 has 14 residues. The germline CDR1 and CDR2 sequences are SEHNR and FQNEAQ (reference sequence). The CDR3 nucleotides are TGTGCCAGCAGCCCGTCCGTTCAGGCAAACATTCAGTACTTC. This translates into CASSPSVQANIQYF.

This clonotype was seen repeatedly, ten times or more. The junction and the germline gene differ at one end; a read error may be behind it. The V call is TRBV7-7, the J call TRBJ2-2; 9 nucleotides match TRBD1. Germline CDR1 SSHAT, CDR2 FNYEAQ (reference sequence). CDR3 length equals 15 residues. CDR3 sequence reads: CASRPGQGFTGELFF. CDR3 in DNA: TGTGCTAGCAGGCCGGGACAGGGATTCACCGGGGAGCTGTTTTTT.

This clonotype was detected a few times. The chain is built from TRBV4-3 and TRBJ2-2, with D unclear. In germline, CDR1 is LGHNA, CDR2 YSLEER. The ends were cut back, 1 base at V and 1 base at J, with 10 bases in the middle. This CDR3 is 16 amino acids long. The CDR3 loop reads CASSQVGWGNTGELFF. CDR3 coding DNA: TGCGCCAGCAGCCAAGTCGGTTGGGGGAACACCGGGGAGCTGTTTTTT.

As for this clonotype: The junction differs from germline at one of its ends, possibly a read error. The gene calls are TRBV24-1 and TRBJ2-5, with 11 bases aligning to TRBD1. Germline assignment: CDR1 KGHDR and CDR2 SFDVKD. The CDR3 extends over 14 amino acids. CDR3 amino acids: CATTWTGGAETRYF. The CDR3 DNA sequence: TGTGCCACCACCTGGACAGGGGGCGCGGAGACCCGGTACTTC.

DNA of the CDR3: TGTGCCAGCAGCTCACAAAAGGGAACTAGCACAGATACGCAGTATTTT. It codes for CASSSQKGTSTDTQYF. This chain uses TRBV28 with TRBJ2-3, with D hard to call. Trimming took off 6 bases at V and 0 bases at J, with 16 bases between the two ends. CDR3 length equals 16 residues. CDR1 is MDHEN, CDR2 SYDVKM, per germline.

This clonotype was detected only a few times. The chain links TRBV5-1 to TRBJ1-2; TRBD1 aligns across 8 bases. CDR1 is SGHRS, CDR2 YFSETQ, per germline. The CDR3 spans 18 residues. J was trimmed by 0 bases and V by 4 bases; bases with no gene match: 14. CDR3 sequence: CASSPRGTGQAANYGYTF. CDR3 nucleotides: TGCGCCAGCAGCCCCCGAGGGACAGGCCAGGCCGCTAACTATGGCTACACCTTC. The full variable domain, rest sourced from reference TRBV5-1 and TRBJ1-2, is KAGVTQTPRYLIKTRGQQVTLSCSPISGHRSVSWYQQTPGQGLQFLFEYFSETQRNKGNFPGRFSGRQFSNSRSEMNVSTLELGDSALYLCASSPRGTGQAANYGYTFGSGTRLTVV.

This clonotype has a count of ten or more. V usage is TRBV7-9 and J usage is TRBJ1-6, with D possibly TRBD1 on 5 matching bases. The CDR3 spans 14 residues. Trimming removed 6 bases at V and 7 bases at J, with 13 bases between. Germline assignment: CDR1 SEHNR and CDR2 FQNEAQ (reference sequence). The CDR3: CASSYRSGNSPLHF. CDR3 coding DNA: TGTGCCAGCAGTTACAGGTCGGGAAATTCACCCCTCCACTTT. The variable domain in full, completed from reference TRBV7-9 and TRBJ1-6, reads DTGVSQNPRHKITKRGQNVTFRCDPISEHNRLYWYRQTLGQGPEFLTYFQNEAQLEKSRLLSDRFSAERPKGSFSTLEIQRTEQGDSAMYLCASSYRSGNSPLHFGNGTRLTVT.

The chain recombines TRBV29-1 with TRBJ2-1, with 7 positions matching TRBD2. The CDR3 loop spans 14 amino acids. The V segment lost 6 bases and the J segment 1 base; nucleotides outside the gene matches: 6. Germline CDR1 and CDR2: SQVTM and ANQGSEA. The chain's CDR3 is CSVTKRDSYNEQFF. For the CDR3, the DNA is TGCAGCGTCACTAAGCGGGATTCCTACAATGAGCAGTTCTTC.

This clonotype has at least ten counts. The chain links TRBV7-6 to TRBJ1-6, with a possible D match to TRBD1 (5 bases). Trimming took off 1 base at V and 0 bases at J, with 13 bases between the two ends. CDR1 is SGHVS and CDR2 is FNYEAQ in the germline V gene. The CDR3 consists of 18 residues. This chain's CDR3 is CASSLGGVGSSYNSPLHF. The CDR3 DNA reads TGTGCCAGCAGCTTAGGAGGGGTTGGGAGCTCCTATAATTCACCCCTCCACTTT.

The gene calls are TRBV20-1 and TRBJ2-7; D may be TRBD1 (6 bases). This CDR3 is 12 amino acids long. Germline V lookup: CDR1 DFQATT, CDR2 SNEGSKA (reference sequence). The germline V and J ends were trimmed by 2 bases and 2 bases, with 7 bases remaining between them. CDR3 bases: TGCAGTGCTAGAAGACAGGCCTACGAGCAGTACTTC. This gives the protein CSARRQAYEQYF.

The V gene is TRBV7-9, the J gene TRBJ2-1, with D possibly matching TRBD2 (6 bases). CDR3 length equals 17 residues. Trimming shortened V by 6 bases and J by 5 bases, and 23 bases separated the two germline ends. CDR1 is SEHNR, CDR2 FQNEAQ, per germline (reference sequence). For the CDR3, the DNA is TGTGCCAGCAGGGTCCATCAGCAGAGGGAGGATGACAATGAGCAGTTCTTC. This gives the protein CASRVHQQREDDNEQFF.

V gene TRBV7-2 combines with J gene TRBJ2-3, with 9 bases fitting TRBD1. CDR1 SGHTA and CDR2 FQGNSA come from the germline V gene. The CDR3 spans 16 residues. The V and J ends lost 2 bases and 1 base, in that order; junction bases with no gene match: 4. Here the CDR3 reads CASSLPTGGGTDTQYF. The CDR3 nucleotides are TGTGCCAGCAGCTTACCGACAGGGGGAGGCACAGATACGCAGTATTTT.

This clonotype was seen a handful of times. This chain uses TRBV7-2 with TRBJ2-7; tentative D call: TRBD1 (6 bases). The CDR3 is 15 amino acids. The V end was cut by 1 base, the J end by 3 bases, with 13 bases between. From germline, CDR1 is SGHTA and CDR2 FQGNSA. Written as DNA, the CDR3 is TGTGCCAGCAGCTTAGTGGACAGTTTCCTCTACGAGCAGTACTTC. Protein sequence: CASSLVDSFLYEQYF. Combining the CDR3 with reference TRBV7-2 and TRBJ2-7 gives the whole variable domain GAGVSQSPSNKVTEKGKDVELRCDPISGHTALYWYRQSLGQGLEFLIYFQGNSAPDKSGLPSDRFSAERTGGSVSTLTIQRTQQEDSAVYLCASSLVDSFLYEQYFGPGTRLTVT.

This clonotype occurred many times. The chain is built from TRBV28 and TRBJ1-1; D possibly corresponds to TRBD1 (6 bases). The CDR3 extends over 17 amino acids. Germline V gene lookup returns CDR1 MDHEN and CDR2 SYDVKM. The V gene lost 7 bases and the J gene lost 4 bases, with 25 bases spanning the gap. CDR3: CASNPIRRAGASTEAFF. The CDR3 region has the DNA TGTGCCAGCAACCCGATACGACGGGCAGGGGCGAGCACTGAAGCTTTCTTT.

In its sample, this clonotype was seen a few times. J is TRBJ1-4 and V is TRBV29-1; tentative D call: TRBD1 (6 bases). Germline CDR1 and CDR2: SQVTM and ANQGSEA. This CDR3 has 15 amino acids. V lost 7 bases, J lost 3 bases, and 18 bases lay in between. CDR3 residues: CSAKQGGGPNEKLFF. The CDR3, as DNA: TGCAGCGCTAAACAGGGAGGAGGGCCTAATGAAAAACTGTTTTTT.

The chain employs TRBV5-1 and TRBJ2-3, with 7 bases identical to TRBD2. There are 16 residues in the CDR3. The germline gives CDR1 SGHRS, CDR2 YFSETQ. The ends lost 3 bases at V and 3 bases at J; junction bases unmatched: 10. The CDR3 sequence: CASSSPGLKSTDTQYF. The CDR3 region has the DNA TGCGCCAGCAGCTCCCCGGGACTAAAGAGTACAGATACGCAGTATTTT.

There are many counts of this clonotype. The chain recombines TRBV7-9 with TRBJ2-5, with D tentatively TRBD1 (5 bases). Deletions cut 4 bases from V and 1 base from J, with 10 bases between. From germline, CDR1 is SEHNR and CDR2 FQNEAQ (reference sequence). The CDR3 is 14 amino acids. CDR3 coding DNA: TGTGCCAGCAGCTCCCAGGGTGTCCAAGAGACCCAGTACTTC. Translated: CASSSQGVQETQYF.

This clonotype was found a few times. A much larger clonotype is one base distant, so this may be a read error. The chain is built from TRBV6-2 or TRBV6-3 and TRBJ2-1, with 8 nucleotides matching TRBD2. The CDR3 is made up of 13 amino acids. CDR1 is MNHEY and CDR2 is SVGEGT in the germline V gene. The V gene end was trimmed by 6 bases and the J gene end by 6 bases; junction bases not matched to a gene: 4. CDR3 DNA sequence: TGTGCCAGCAGCACGGGACTAGGCAATGAGCAGTTCTTC. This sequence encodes CASSTGLGNEQFF.

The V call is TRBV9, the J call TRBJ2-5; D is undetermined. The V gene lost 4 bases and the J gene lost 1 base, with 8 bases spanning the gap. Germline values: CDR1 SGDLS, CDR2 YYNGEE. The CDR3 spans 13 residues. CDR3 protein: CASSKALQETQYF. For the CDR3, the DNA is TGTGCCAGCAGCAAGGCTCTCCAAGAGACCCAGTACTTC. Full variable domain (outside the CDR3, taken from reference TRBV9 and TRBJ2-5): DSGVTQTPKHLITATGQRVTLRCSPRSGDLSVYWYQQSLDQGLQFLIQYYNGEERAKGNILERFSAQQFPDLHSELNLSSLELGDSALYFCASSKALQETQYFGPGTRLLVL.

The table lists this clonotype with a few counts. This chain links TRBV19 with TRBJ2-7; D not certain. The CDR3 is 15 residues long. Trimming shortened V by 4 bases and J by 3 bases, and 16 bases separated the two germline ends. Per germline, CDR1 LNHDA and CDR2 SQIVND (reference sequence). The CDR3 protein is CASSTRSPRLYEQYF. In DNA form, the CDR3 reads TGTGCCAGTAGTACGAGGTCTCCGAGGCTCTACGAGCAGTACTTC.

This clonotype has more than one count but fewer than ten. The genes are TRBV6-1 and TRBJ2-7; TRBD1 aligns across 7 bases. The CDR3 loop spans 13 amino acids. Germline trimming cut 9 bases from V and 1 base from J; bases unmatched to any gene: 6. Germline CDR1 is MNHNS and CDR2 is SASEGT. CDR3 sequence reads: CASRQGASYEQYF. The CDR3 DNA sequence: TGTGCCAGTAGACAGGGAGCATCCTACGAGCAGTACTTC.

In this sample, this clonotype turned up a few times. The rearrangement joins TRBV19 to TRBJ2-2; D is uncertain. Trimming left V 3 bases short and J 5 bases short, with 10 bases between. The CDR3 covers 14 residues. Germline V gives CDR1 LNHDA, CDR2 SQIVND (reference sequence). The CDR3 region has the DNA TGTGCCAGTAGTATCTCTAGTAGAACCGGGGAGCTGTTTTTT. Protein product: CASSISSRTGELFF.

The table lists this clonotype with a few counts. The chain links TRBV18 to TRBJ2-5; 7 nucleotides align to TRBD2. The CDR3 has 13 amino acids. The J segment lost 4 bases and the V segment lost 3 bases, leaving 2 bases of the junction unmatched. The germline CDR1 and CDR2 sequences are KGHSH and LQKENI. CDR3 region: CASSPTSPETQYF. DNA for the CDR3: TGTGCCAGCTCACCGACTAGCCCAGAGACCCAGTACTTC.

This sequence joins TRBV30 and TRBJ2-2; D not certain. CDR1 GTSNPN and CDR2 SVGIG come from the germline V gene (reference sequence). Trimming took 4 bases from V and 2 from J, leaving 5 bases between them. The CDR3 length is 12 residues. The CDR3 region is CAWTYNTGELFF. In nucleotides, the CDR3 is TGTGCCTGGACCTATAACACCGGGGAGCTGTTTTTT.

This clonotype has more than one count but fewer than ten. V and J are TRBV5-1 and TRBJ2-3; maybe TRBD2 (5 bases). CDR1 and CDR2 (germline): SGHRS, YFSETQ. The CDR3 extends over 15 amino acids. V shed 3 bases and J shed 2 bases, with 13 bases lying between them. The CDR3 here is CASSSHSRDTDTQYF. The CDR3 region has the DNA TGCGCCAGCAGCTCCCATTCGAGGGACACAGATACGCAGTATTTT.